This TCR beta chain was captured by sequencing in a study of graft-versus-host responses after intestinal transplantation. As for the study in general: Those transplanted obtained multivisceral, liver-intestinal, or isolated intestinal grafts. Tacrolimus and steroids were given for around three years to all recipients after anti-thymocyte globulin induction.

In regard to this clone: Its antigen is unknown.

Assay used: immunoSEQ multiplex PCR; TCRdb lists only in-frame clones, some missing. Among about 43,000 clones listed, over 85% were seen once. Regarding the study as a whole: Recipient marrow contained GvH clones, some of which appeared first in ileum or blood. High graft-versus-host to host-versus-graft clonal ratios were found in allografts of patients who had graft-donor T cell macrochimerism.

V lost 8 bases and J lost 6, with 12 bases in between. The CDR3 is 12 amino acids. Per germline, CDR1 MNHNS and CDR2 SASEGT. The chain recombines TRBV6-1 with TRBJ2-3, with D maybe TRBD1 (5 bases). The sample was PBMCs, taken roughly 51 weeks after intestinal transplant. The TCR sequence derives from a human patient who received an intestinal transplant, so some T cells may come from the graft donor. The chain's CDR3 is CASPRGTDTQYF. In DNA form, the CDR3 reads TGTGCCAGCCCAAGGGGTACTGATACGCAGTATTTT.